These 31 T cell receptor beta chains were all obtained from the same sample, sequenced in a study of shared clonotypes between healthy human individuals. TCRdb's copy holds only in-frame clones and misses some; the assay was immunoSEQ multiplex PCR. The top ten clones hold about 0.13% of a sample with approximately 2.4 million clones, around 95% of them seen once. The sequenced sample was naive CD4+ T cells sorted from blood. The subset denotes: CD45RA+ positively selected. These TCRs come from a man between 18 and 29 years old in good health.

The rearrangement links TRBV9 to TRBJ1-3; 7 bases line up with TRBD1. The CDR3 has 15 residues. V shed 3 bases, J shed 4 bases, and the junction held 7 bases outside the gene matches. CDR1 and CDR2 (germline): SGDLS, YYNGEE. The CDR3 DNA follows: TGTGCCAGCAGCGCAGATACAGGGGCAGGAAACACCATATATTTT. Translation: CASSADTGAGNTIYF.

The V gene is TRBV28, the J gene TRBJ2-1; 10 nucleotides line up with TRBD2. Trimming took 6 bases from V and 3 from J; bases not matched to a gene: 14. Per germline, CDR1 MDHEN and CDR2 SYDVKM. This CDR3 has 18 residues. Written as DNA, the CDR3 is TGTGCCAGCAGCTACCCCTACTATAGCGGGGGGCTCTACAATGAGCAGTTCTTC. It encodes CASSYPYYSGGLYNEQFF.

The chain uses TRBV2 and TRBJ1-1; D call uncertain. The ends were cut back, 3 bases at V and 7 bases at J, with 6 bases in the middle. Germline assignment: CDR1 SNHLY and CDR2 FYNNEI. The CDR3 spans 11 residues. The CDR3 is CASSERVEAFF. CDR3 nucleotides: TGTGCCAGCAGTGAGAGGGTTGAAGCTTTCTTT.

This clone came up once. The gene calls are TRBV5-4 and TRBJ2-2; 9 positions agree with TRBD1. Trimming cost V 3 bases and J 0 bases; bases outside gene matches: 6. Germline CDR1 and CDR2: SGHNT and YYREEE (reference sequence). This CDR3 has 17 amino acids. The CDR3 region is CASSSPGQGSNTGELFF. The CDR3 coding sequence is TGTGCCAGCAGCTCACCGGGACAGGGCTCGAACACCGGGGAGCTGTTTTTT.

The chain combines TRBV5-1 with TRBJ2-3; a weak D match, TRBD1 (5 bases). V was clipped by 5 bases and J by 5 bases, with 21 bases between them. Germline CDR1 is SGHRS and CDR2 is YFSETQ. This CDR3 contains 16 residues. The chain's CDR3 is CASRPSPGPSGDTQYF. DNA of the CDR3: TGCGCCAGCAGACCAAGTCCAGGGCCCTCGGGAGATACGCAGTATTTT.

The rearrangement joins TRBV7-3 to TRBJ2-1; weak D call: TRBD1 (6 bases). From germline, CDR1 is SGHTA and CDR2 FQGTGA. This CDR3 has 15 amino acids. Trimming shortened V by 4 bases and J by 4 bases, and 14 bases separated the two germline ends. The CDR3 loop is CASSYSPGDYNEQFF. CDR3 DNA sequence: TGTGCCAGCAGCTATTCGCCAGGGGATTACAATGAGCAGTTCTTC. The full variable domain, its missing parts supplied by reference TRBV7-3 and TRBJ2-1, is GAGVSQTPSNKVTEKGKYVELRCDPISGHTALYWYRQSLGQGPEFLIYFQGTGAADDSGLPNDRFFAVRPEGSVSTLKIQRTERGDSAVYLCASSYSPGDYNEQFFGPGTRLTVL.

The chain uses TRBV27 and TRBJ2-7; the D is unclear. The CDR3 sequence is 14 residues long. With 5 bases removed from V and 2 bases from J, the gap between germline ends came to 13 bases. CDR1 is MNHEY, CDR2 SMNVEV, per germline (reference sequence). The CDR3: CASSTRADPYEQYF. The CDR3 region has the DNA TGTGCCAGCAGTACCCGGGCCGACCCCTACGAGCAGTACTTC.

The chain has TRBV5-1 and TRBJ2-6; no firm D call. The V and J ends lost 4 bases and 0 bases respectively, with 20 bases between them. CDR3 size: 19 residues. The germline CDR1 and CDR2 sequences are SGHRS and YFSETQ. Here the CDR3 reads CASSLDIVVVFSGANVLTF. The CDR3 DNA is TGCGCCAGCAGCCTTGACATCGTAGTAGTGTTCTCTGGGGCCAACGTCCTGACTTTC.

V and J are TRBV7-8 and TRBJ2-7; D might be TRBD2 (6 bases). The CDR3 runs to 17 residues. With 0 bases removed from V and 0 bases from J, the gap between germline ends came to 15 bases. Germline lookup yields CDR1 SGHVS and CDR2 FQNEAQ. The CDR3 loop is CASSLALGSLASYEQYF. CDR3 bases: TGTGCCAGCAGCTTAGCGCTCGGGAGTCTTGCCTCCTACGAGCAGTACTTC.

The CDR3 sequence: CASSPSLTYEQYF. The CDR3, as DNA: TGTGCCAGCTCACCTTCCCTAACCTACGAGCAGTACTTC. The chain employs TRBV18 and TRBJ2-7; D is ambiguous. The CDR3 contains 13 residues. Looked up from germline, CDR1 is KGHSH and CDR2 is LQKENI. V gave up 3 bases and J gave up 2 bases, with 8 bases separating them.

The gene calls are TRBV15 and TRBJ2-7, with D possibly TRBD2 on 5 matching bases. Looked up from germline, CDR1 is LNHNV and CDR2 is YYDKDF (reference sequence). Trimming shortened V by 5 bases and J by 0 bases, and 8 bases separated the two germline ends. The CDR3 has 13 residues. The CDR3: CATSLSGSYEQYF. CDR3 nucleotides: TGTGCCACCAGCTTAAGCGGCTCCTACGAGCAGTACTTC.

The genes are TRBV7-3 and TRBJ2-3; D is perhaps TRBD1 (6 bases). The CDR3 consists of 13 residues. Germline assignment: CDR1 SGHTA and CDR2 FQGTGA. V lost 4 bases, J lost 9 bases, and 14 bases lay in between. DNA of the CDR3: TGTGCCAGCAGCTGGGGGCAACAGGGAACGCAGTATTTT. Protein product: CASSWGQQGTQYF.

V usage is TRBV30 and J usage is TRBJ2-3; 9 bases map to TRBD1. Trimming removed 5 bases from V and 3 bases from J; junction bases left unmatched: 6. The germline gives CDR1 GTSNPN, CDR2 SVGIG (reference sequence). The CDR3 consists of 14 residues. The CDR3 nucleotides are TGTGCCTGGTCGGGACAGGGAGGAACAGATACGCAGTATTTT. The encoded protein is CAWSGQGGTDTQYF.

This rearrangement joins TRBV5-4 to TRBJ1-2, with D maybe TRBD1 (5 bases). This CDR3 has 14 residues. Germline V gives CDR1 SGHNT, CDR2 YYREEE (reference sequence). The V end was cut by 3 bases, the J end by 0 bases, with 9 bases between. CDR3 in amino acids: CASSSAGPNYGYTF. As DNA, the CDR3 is TGTGCCAGCAGCTCCGCGGGGCCTAACTATGGCTACACCTTC.

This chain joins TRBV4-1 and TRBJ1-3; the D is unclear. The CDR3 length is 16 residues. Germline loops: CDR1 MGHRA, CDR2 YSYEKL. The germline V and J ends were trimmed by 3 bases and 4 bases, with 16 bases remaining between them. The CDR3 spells CASSQTLDGLGNTIYF. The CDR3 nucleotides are TGCGCCAGCAGCCAGACTCTTGACGGTCTAGGAAACACCATATATTTT.

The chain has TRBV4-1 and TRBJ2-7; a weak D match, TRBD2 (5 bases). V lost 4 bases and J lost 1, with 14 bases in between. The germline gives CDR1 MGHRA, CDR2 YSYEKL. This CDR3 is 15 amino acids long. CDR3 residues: CASSPRGGPSYEQYF. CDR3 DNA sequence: TGCGCCAGCAGCCCCCGAGGAGGCCCGTCCTACGAGCAGTACTTC.

The CDR3 loop reads CASSLAWPMDEQFF. CDR3 DNA sequence: TGCGCCAGCAGCTTGGCCTGGCCAATGGATGAGCAGTTCTTC. V is TRBV5-1 and J is TRBJ2-1; D gene ambiguous. The CDR3 length is 14 residues. Trimming took 0 bases from V and 8 from J, leaving 12 bases between them. Per the germline V gene, CDR1 is SGHRS and CDR2 is YFSETQ.

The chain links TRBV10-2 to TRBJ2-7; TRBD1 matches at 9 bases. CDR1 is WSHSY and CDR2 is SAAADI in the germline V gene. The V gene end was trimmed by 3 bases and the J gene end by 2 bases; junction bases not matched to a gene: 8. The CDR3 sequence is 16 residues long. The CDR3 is CASSDSGTGSPYEQYF. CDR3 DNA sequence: TGCGCCAGCAGTGATTCCGGGACAGGGTCCCCCTACGAGCAGTACTTC.

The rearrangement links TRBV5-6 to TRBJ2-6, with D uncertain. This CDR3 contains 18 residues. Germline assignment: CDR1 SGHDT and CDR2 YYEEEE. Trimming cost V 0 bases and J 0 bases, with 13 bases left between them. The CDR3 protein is CASSLVAHTPSGANVLTF. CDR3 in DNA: TGTGCCAGCAGCTTGGTGGCTCATACCCCCTCTGGGGCCAACGTCCTGACTTTC.

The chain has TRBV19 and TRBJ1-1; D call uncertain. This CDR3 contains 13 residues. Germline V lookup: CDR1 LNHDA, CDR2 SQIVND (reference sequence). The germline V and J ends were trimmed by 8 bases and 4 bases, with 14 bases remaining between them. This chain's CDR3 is CASGPLMGTEAFF. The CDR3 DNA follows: TGTGCCAGTGGGCCCTTGATGGGCACTGAAGCTTTCTTT.

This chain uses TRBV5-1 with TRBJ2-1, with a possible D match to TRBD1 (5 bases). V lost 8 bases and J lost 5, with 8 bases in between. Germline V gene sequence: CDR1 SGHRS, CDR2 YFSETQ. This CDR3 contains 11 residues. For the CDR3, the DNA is TGCGCCAGTTTCAGGGACAATGAGCAGTTCTTC. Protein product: CASFRDNEQFF.

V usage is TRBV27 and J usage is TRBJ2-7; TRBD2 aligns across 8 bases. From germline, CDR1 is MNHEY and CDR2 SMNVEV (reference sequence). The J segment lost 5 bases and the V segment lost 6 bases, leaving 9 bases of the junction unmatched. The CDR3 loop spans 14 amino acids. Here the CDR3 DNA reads TGTGCCAGCAGCCGACGCGGGAGGCACGACGAGCAGTACTTC. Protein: CASSRRGRHDEQYF.

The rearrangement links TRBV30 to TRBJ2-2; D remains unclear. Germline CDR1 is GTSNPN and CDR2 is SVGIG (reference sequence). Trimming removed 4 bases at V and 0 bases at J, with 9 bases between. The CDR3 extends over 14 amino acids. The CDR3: CAWTAFTNTGELFF. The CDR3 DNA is TGTGCCTGGACAGCCTTCACGAACACCGGGGAGCTGTTTTTT.

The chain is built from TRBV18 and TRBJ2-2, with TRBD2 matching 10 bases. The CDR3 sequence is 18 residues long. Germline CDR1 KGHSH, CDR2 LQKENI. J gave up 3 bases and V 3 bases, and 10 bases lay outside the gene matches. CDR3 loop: CASSPQLIAGGDTGELFF. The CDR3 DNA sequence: TGTGCCAGCTCACCTCAACTTATAGCGGGAGGCGACACCGGGGAGCTGTTTTTT.

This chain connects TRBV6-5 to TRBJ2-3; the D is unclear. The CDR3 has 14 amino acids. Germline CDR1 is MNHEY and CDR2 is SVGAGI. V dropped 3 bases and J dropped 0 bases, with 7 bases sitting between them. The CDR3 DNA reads TGTGCCAGCAGTTATGGGATTAGCACAGATACGCAGTATTTT. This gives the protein CASSYGISTDTQYF.

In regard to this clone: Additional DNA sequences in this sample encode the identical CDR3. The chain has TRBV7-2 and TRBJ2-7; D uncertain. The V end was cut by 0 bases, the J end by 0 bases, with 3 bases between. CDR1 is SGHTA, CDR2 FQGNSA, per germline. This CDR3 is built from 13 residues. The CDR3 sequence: CASSLASSYEQYF. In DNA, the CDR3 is TGTGCCAGCAGCTTAGCGAGCTCCTACGAGCAGTACTTC. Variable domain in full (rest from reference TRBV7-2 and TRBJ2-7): GAGVSQSPSNKVTEKGKDVELRCDPISGHTALYWYRQSLGQGLEFLIYFQGNSAPDKSGLPSDRFSAERTGGSVSTLTIQRTQQEDSAVYLCASSLASSYEQYFGPGTRLTVT.

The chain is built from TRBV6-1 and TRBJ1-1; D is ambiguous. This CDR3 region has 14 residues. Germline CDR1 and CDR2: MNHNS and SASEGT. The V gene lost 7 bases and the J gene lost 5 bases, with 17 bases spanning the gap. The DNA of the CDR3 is TGTGCCAGCAAGATGTCCTACCTGAGGACTGAAGCTTTCTTT. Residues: CASKMSYLRTEAFF.

CDR3 residues: CAILDRMNTEAFF. The CDR3 DNA follows: TGTGCCATCCTGGACAGGATGAACACTGAAGCTTTCTTT. The gene calls are TRBV10-3 and TRBJ1-1, with TRBD1 identical over 7 bases. The CDR3 runs to 13 residues. The J segment lost 0 bases and the V segment lost 8 bases, leaving 3 bases of the junction unmatched. Germline V gene sequence: CDR1 ENHRY, CDR2 SYGVKD.

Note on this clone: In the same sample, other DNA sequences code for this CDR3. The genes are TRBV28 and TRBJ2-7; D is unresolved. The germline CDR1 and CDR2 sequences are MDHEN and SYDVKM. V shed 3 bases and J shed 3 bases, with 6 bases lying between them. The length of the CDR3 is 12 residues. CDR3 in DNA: TGTGCCAGCAGTTTTTCTAGCTACGAGCAGTACTTC. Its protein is CASSFSSYEQYF. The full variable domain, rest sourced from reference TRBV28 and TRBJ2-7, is DVKVTQSSRYLVKRTGEKVFLECVQDMDHENMFWYRQDPGLGLRLIYFSYDVKMKEKGDIPEGYSVSREKKERFSLILESASTNQTSMYLCASSFSSYEQYFGPGTRLTVT.

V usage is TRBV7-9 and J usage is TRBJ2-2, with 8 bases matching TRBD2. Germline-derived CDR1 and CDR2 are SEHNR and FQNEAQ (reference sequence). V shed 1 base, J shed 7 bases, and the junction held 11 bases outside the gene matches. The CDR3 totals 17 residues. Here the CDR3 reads CASSLVSGGPHVGELFF. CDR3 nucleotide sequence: TGTGCCAGCAGCTTAGTGTCGGGAGGGCCTCATGTCGGGGAGCTGTTTTTT.

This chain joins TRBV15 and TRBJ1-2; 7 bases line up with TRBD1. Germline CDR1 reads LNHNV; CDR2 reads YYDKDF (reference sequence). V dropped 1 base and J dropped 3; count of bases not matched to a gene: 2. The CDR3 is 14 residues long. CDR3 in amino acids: CATSRVGGDYGYTF. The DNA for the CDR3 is TGTGCCACCAGCAGAGTAGGGGGCGACTATGGCTACACCTTC.